The T cell receptor beta chain under discussion was sequenced for a study of shared clonotypes between healthy human individuals. Sequencing used immunoSEQ multiplex PCR; TCRdb keeps in-frame clones, though not all of them. Among more than 2 million clones listed, about 95% were seen once. CD8 cells regarded as naive lacked CD45RO, were positively chosen for CCR7, and omitted terminally differentiated effector memory CD45RA+ cells. This CDR3 region has 14 residues. V lost 3 bases and J lost 6, with 12 bases in between. Germline V gene sequence: CDR1 SNHLY, CDR2 FYNNEI. Material for sequencing was naive CD8+ T cells sorted from blood. The sequence derives from a man younger than 35 in good health. The chain combines TRBV2 with TRBJ1-5, with D tentatively TRBD1 (6 bases). CDR3 DNA sequence: TGTGCCAGCAGTGACGAAGGGGGTGGTCAGCCCCAGCATTTT. It is translated as CASSDEGGGQPQHF.